These 19 T cell receptor beta chains share one sample of origin, sequenced in a study of T-cell reconstitution after alpha-beta-depleted transplantation in children. Unique molecular identifiers were used to barcode this TCRbeta library. In TCRdb, the PCR reads were re-called with MiXCR into one record per CDR3 protein. Of roughly 280,000 distinct CDR3 sequences listed, roughly 10% are singletons. The specimen was peripheral blood, collected 180 days after TCRalphabeta/CD19-depleted stem cell transplant. The source is a male patient aged 2-9 years who had a stem cell transplant for chronic granulomatous disease, so the T cells may come from the graft donor.

This clonotype showed up many times. The chain carries TRBV25-1 and TRBJ2-3; the D is unclear. Trimming removed 3 bases at V and 2 bases at J, with 9 bases between. There are 14 residues in the CDR3. Germline loops: CDR1 MGHDK, CDR2 SYGVNS. Here the CDR3 DNA reads TGTGCCAGCAGTGACCCCCAAACCACAGATACGCAGTATTTT. Translating it yields CASSDPQTTDTQYF.

This clonotype has ten or more counts. The chain carries TRBV7-9 and TRBJ2-1; 9 nucleotides match TRBD2. The CDR3 runs 15 residues. The germline CDR1 and CDR2 sequences are SEHNR and FQNEAQ (reference sequence). V was clipped by 5 bases and J by 6 bases; unmatched bases: 8. The CDR3 region has the DNA TGTGCCAGCAGCATGACTAGCGGTCCCGGCAATGAGCAGTTCTTC. Translated, it gives CASSMTSGPGNEQFF.

At least ten counts were recorded for this clonotype. The chain has TRBV11-2 and TRBJ2-7; 9 bases fit TRBD1. Germline V lookup: CDR1 SGHAT, CDR2 FQNNGV. The trim removed 6 bases at V and 4 bases at J, leaving 10 bases unmatched. CDR3 length: 15 residues. This chain's CDR3 is CASSSGTGMVYEQYF. The CDR3 DNA sequence: TGTGCCAGCAGTTCCGGGACAGGGATGGTATACGAGCAGTACTTC.

Ten or more counts support this clonotype. The chain uses TRBV10-3 and TRBJ2-2, with TRBD1 as a possible D gene (6 bases). With 7 bases removed from V and 6 bases from J, the gap between germline ends came to 12 bases. In germline, CDR1 is ENHRY, CDR2 SYGVKD. This CDR3 spans 13 amino acids. The CDR3 loop is CAITHRVAGELFF. CDR3 bases: TGTGCCATCACCCACAGGGTGGCCGGGGAGCTGTTTTTT.

This clonotype has at least ten counts. The rearrangement joins TRBV27 to TRBJ2-1; 10 nucleotides align to TRBD2. The CDR3 spans 16 residues. Germline loops: CDR1 MNHEY, CDR2 SMNVEV (reference sequence). V lost 9 bases, J lost 0 bases, and 8 bases stayed unmatched. CDR3 protein: CASFRASGSSYNEQFF. In DNA, the CDR3 is TGTGCCAGTTTTAGGGCTAGCGGGAGCTCCTACAATGAGCAGTTCTTC.

In its sample, this clonotype was seen many times. The CDR3 DNA is TGTGCCAGCACCCCTGAGACTAGCCGACCTTACGAGCAGTACTTC. Its protein product is CASTPETSRPYEQYF. This chain links TRBV7-9 with TRBJ2-7, with 7 bases fitting TRBD2. Looked up from germline, CDR1 is SEHNR and CDR2 is FQNEAQ (reference sequence). CDR3 length: 15 amino acids. The ends lost 7 bases at V and 4 bases at J; junction bases unmatched: 13.

This clonotype was counted a few times. This rearrangement joins TRBV6-1 to TRBJ2-3; 9 bases align to TRBD1. The V gene's germline CDR1 is MNHNS and CDR2 SASEGT. The junction had 8 bases not matched to a gene; V was cut back by 6 bases and J by 1 base. The CDR3 length is 16 residues. CDR3 in amino acids: CASSLFRTGGTDTQYF. CDR3 bases: TGTGCCAGCAGCCTATTCAGGACAGGGGGCACAGATACGCAGTATTTT.

With respect to this clonotype: A much larger clonotype is one base distant, so this may be a read error. This chain links TRBV9 with TRBJ1-4; the D is unclear. The CDR3 has 13 residues. Germline V CDR1 and CDR2: SGDLS, YYNGEE. This CDR3 is CASSVRSGEKPFF. DNA for the CDR3: TGTGCCAGCAGCGTACGGAGCGGCGAAAAACCGTTTTTT.

Comment on this clonotype: Being one base from a much bigger clone, this may be a read error. The V gene is TRBV20-1, the J gene TRBJ2-1; D possibly uses TRBD1 or TRBD2 (6 bases each). Germline V gene lookup returns CDR1 DFQATT and CDR2 SNEGSKA (reference sequence). CDR3 size: 14 residues. The CDR3 nucleotides read TGCAGAGCTAGTACCGGGGGCAAATACAATGAGCAGTTCTTC. Translating gives CRASTGGKYNEQFF.

This clonotype appeared many times. The chain couples TRBV5-1 to TRBJ2-1, with a possible D match to TRBD1 (6 bases). In germline, CDR1 is SGHRS, CDR2 YFSETQ. The germline V and J ends were trimmed by 0 bases and 9 bases, with 10 bases remaining between them. CDR3 length: 13 residues. The CDR3 bases are TGCGCCAGCAGCTTGGCGGTGGGGGCTGAGCAGTTCTTC. Encoded protein: CASSLAVGAEQFF. Supplemented by reference TRBV5-1 and TRBJ2-1, the full variable domain reads KAGVTQTPRYLIKTRGQQVTLSCSPISGHRSVSWYQQTPGQGLQFLFEYFSETQRNKGNFPGRFSGRQFSNSRSEMNVSTLELGDSALYLCASSLAVGAEQFFGPGTRLTVL.

This clonotype was seen many times. V gene TRBV7-9 combines with J gene TRBJ2-2, with D perhaps matching TRBD1 (6 bases). This CDR3 has 15 residues. The V and J ends lost 5 bases and 6 bases respectively, with 16 bases between them. Looked up from germline, CDR1 is SEHNR and CDR2 is FQNEAQ (reference sequence). Here the CDR3 reads CASSHRTGFAGELFF. Here the CDR3 DNA reads TGTGCCAGCAGCCACCGAACAGGGTTCGCCGGGGAGCTGTTTTTT. Full variable domain (missing parts from reference TRBV7-9 and TRBJ2-2): DTGVSQNPRHKITKRGQNVTFRCDPISEHNRLYWYRQTLGQGPEFLTYFQNEAQLEKSRLLSDRFSAERPKGSFSTLEIQRTEQGDSAMYLCASSHRTGFAGELFFGEGSRLTVL.

This clonotype showed up many times. This chain connects TRBV20-1 to TRBJ2-1; 14 bases match TRBD2. This CDR3 comprises 16 residues. V shed 0 bases and J 4 bases; nucleotides not matched to a gene: 2. The germline V gene encodes CDR1 DFQATT and CDR2 SNEGSKA (reference sequence). The CDR3 protein is CSAREGTSGSYNEQFF. CDR3 DNA: TGCAGTGCTAGAGAGGGGACTAGCGGGAGTTACAATGAGCAGTTCTTC.

There are many counts of this clonotype. The rearrangement uses TRBV29-1 and TRBJ1-2; a possible D gene is TRBD1 (6 bases). The germline V gene encodes CDR1 SQVTM and CDR2 ANQGSEA. Trimming took off 4 bases at V and 4 bases at J, with 10 bases between the two ends. The CDR3 covers 12 residues. CDR3 residues: CSVGGTSYGYTF. The CDR3 DNA sequence: TGCAGCGTTGGGGGGACAAGCTATGGCTACACCTTC.

This clonotype was detected ten times or more. In DNA, the CDR3 is TGTGCCAGCAAGACTAGCGGGGCCTACGAGCAGTACTTC. As protein: CASKTSGAYEQYF. The chain has TRBV7-9 and TRBJ2-7; 11 nucleotides align to TRBD2. The CDR3 has 13 residues. The V and J ends lost 7 bases and 2 bases, in that order; junction bases with no gene match: 1. Germline V gene lookup returns CDR1 SEHNR and CDR2 FQNEAQ (reference sequence). The whole variable domain, remainder taken from reference TRBV7-9 and TRBJ2-7, is DTGVSQNPRHKITKRGQNVTFRCDPISEHNRLYWYRQTLGQGPEFLTYFQNEAQLEKSRLLSDRFSAERPKGSFSTLEIQRTEQGDSAMYLCASKTSGAYEQYFGPGTRLTVT.

The chain has TRBV3-1 and TRBJ2-5; tentatively, D is TRBD1 or TRBD2 (6 bases each). The V end was cut by 1 base, the J end by 0 bases, with 18 bases between. This CDR3 has 18 amino acids. From germline, CDR1 is LGHDT and CDR2 YNNKEL (reference sequence). The CDR3 spells CASSQAVTGRRYQETQYF. DNA of the CDR3: TGTGCCAGCAGCCAAGCGGTCACAGGGAGGAGGTACCAAGAGACCCAGTACTTC.

This clonotype was picked up a small number of times. V and J are TRBV14 and TRBJ2-7, with 10 positions matching TRBD2. Trimming removed 1 base from V and 3 bases from J; junction bases left unmatched: 9. Germline V gene lookup returns CDR1 SGHDN and CDR2 FVKESK. CDR3 size: 17 residues. The CDR3 DNA is TGTGCCAGCAGCCAAGTAGGACTAGCGGACGCGGACTACGAGCAGTACTTC. It is translated as CASSQVGLADADYEQYF. Full variable domain (missing parts from reference TRBV14 and TRBJ2-7): EAGVTQFPSHSVIEKGQTVTLRCDPISGHDNLYWYRRVMGKEIKFLLHFVKESKQDESGMPNNRFLAERTGGTYSTLKVQPAELEDSGVYFCASSQVGLADADYEQYFGPGTRLTVT.

At least ten counts were recorded for this clonotype. The chain recombines TRBV20-1 with TRBJ1-2, with D uncertain. The V end was cut by 6 bases, the J end by 6 bases, with 23 bases between. CDR3 length: 15 amino acids. Per germline, CDR1 DFQATT and CDR2 SNEGSKA (reference sequence). CDR3 DNA: TGCAGTGCGACTCCTGGGATCCTCAATATGGATGGCTACACCTTC. Protein: CSATPGILNMDGYTF.

At least ten counts were recorded for this clonotype. V is TRBV11-2 and J is TRBJ2-1, with TRBD2 matching 10 bases. J lost 7 bases, V lost 4 bases, and 7 bases had no gene match. The CDR3 has 15 amino acids. Germline values: CDR1 SGHAT, CDR2 FQNNGV. The CDR3 nucleotides are TGTGCCAGCAGCTCCGGGACTAGCGCGGGGAATGAGCAGTTCTTC. The encoded protein is CASSSGTSAGNEQFF.

This clonotype was seen at least ten times. The chain couples TRBV29-1 to TRBJ2-3, with D unclear. CDR1 and CDR2 from the germline V gene are SQVTM and ANQGSEA. Trimming pared 3 bases from V and 7 bases from J, leaving 8 bases between. CDR3 size: 11 residues. CDR3 in DNA: TGCAGCGTTGAGGTACCGAATACGCAGTATTTT. The encoded protein is CSVEVPNTQYF.